This entry describes one TCR beta chain. This receptor's antigen is unknown. No much larger clonotype is one base removed from it; base qualities were not supplied. The sequencing machine was an Illumina NovaSeq 6000. Using 5'RACE with constant-segment primers, TCRalpha and TCRbeta cDNA libraries were constructed, with sample barcodes and unique molecular identifiers added in the process. Trizol reagent was used to extract RNA from every sample. Library amplification was performed in two PCR steps, and a second sample barcode and Illumina TruSeq adapters were introduced in the second step. Sequencing of the libraries was done on an Illumina NovaSeq, producing 2 x 150 bp paired-end reads. Processing in the source paper ran as follows. The reads were demultiplexed and collapsed into UMI-guided consensus sequences using migec v1.2.7. With mixcr v2.1.11, UMI consensuses were aligned to TRA and TRB V and J templates and assembled into clonotypes. Clonotypes were classified as expanded or contracted when called significant by both edgeR and NoisET, with noise models trained on biological replicates. For edgeR calls, the cutoffs were a false discovery rate-adjusted p below 0.01 and a log2 fold-change threshold of 1. As an exploratory analysis of dynamics, max-normalized trajectories of the 1000 most abundant clonotypes were examined with PCA combined with hierarchical clustering. The CD4 or CD8 phenotype of responding clones was assigned using the separately sequenced CD4+ and CD8+ repertoires. TCRdb applied fastp at Q25 and MiXCR to the public reads, then kept only in-frame beta chains. Each CDR3 protein gets just one entry, which takes the most common genes and DNA from the rows behind it. For this entry, the V and J calls and clone size follow TCRdb and not the study's own pipeline. The sample has 110,000 to 150,000 distinct CDR3 sequences on record, 20% to 25% of them singletons. Clones ranked in the top ten supply around a quarter of the sample.

These data originate in a study of T-cell memory formation after mild COVID-19 (dated by TCRdb to about 2021). About the full investigation: TCR sequence clusters from the two donors were largely donor specific. Longitudinal TCRalpha and TCRbeta repertoire sequencing tracked T-cell clones expanding and contracting after mild COVID-19 in a couple of donors. Two young, previously healthy adult volunteers, one female and one male, were included in the cohort. What the work shows at the level of the full study, not this receptor alone: Some responding clones were detected in pre-infection memory, which suggested that pre-existing cross-reactive memory T cells had joined the SARS-CoV-2 response. SARS-CoV-2 specificity was not confirmed for the second-wave clones peaking on day 37. From day 15 to 85, contracting clones showed balanced CD4/CD8 phenotypes, whereas a second wave of clones that expanded from day 15 to 37 leaned towards CD4+. Only a couple of mild cases were covered by the study, and larger cohorts that include severe cases with pre-infection samples were considered necessary. Contracting CD4+ clones were located mainly in the CM and EM memory subsets, whereas CD8+ clones were found to be enriched in EMRA.

Ficoll-Paque density gradient centrifugation was used to isolate PBMCs. The CDR3 runs 15 amino acids, cysteine and phenylalanine included. The kept DNA is CDR3 alone, 45 bases in frame from the first base. Compared with germline, V lacks 5 bases and J lacks 3 bases; bases without a gene match: 9. CDR1 and CDR2, looked up from the germline V gene, are KGHDR and SFDVKD. The V gene is TRBV24-1 and the J gene is TRBJ2-7; the junction holds 7 bases that match TRBD2. The sequenced material came from PBMCs or a T cell subset sorted from them (not recorded which). The sequence was obtained from an adult woman who had mild COVID-19 (a few samples of this study predate the infection). The sample titles of this study are shuffled in the database, so cell type and time point are left out; the donor was told from shared clones. The DNA sequence is TGTGCCACCAGTGGATGGGCGGGAGTGGACTACGAGCAGTACTTC. This is translated as CATSGWAGVDYEQYF.